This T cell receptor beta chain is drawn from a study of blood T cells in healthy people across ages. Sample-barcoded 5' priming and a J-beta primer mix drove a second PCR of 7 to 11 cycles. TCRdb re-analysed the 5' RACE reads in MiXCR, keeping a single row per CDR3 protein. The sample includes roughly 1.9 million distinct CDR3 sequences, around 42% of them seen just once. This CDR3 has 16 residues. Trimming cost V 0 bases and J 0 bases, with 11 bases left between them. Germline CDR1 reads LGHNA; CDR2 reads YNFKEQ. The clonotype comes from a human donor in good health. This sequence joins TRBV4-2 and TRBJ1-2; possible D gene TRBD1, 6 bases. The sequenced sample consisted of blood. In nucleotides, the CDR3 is TGTGCCAGCAGCCAAGAACAGAACAGGGCTAACTATGGCTACACCTTC. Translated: CASSQEQNRANYGYTF.